The 24 T cell receptor beta chains reported below all come from one sample, sequenced in a study of blood T cells in healthy people across ages. Together with a sample-barcoded 5' primer, a J-beta primer mix was included in a second PCR lasting about 7 to 11 cycles. TCRdb fed the 5' RACE reads into MiXCR, producing one record per CDR3 protein. The sample has about 1.4 million distinct CDR3 sequences, almost 60% seen once. The material sequenced was blood. These TCRs come from a young man in good health.

V gene TRBV13 combines with J gene TRBJ2-5; D ambiguous. Trimming removed 5 bases from V and 5 bases from J, with 12 bases in between. The CDR3 is 13 residues long. Germline V gives CDR1 PRHDT, CDR2 FYEKMQ (reference sequence). The CDR3 here is CASSETPAETQYF. CDR3 nucleotide sequence: TGTGCCAGCAGCGAAACTCCCGCCGAGACCCAGTACTTC.

CDR3 amino acids: CATAWDLSGEQYF. The DNA for the CDR3 is TGTGCCACCGCCTGGGATCTCTCGGGCGAGCAGTACTTC. The V gene is TRBV10-3, the J gene TRBJ2-4; D not certain. With the DNA end fitting TRBJ2-7 better, the J assignment may be wrong. The germline V gene encodes CDR1 ENHRY and CDR2 SYGVKD. The CDR3 spans 13 residues.

The V and J genes are TRBV6-2 or TRBV6-3 and TRBJ2-3; 10 bases agree with TRBD1. The CDR3 length is 16 residues. With V trimmed by 5 bases and J by 5 bases, 10 bases remained unmatched. Germline V gene lookup returns CDR1 MNHEY and CDR2 SVGEGT. The CDR3 coding sequence is TGTGCCAGCAGTCCCTTACTAGGACAGGGGGGAGATACGCAGTATTTT. Translation: CASSPLLGQGGDTQYF.

The V and J genes are TRBV12-3 or TRBV12-4 and TRBJ2-4, with D maybe TRBD1 (5 bases). CDR3 size: 16 residues. Trimming pared 1 base from V and 7 bases from J, leaving 17 bases between. The CDR3: CASSLVLGQGGNIQYF. The CDR3 DNA reads TGTGCCAGCAGTTTAGTGTTGGGGCAGGGTGGCAACATTCAGTACTTC.

The chain combines TRBV27 with TRBJ2-5; no definite D call. Germline-derived CDR1 and CDR2 are MNHEY and SMNVEV (reference sequence). This CDR3 region has 14 residues. Trimming shortened V by 5 bases and J by 5 bases, and 15 bases separated the two germline ends. For the CDR3, the DNA is TGTGCCAGCAGTCAGCTTCCAGCCGGGGAGACCCAGTACTTC. Amino acids: CASSQLPAGETQYF.

The chain combines TRBV24-1 with TRBJ2-1; D is ambiguous. The V gene's germline CDR1 is KGHDR and CDR2 SFDVKD. CDR3 size: 14 residues. The V and J ends lost 4 bases and 5 bases respectively, with 11 bases between them. Here the CDR3 reads CATSEGQANNEQFF. The CDR3 DNA follows: TGTGCCACCAGTGAAGGGCAGGCTAACAATGAGCAGTTCTTC.

As regards this clonotype: One end of the junction is discordant with germline, which a read error may explain. The rearrangement uses TRBV15 and TRBJ2-7; D could derive from TRBD1 or TRBD2 (6 bases each). CDR3 length equals 15 residues. Germline lookup yields CDR1 LNHNV and CDR2 YYDKDF (reference sequence). As DNA, the CDR3 is TGTGCCACCAGCGAGTCTGGGGGGCCTACACGCGAGCAGTACTTT. Amino acids: CATSESGGPTREQYF.

The rearrangement joins TRBV10-3 to TRBJ2-7, with TRBD1 matching 9 bases. J gave up 4 bases and V 6 bases, and 4 bases lay outside the gene matches. The CDR3 covers 13 residues. Looked up from germline, CDR1 is ENHRY and CDR2 is SYGVKD. The CDR3 reads CAIRETGGYEQYF. In DNA form, the CDR3 reads TGTGCCATCAGGGAGACAGGGGGGTACGAGCAGTACTTC.

The CDR3 bases are TGCGCCAGCAGCTTGGGGACTAGCGGACTGGAGCAGTTCTTC. This encodes CASSLGTSGLEQFF. This chain uses TRBV5-1 with TRBJ2-1; TRBD2 agrees at 10 bases. The CDR3 length is 14 residues. CDR1 is SGHRS and CDR2 is YFSETQ in the germline V gene. The trim removed 0 bases at V and 10 bases at J, leaving 4 bases unmatched.

The J gene is TRBJ2-1, the V gene TRBV7-9; no firm D call. The CDR3 runs 14 residues. Looked up from germline, CDR1 is SEHNR and CDR2 is FQNEAQ (reference sequence). V was shortened by 0 bases and J by 9 bases, with 12 bases between the two germline ends. In DNA, the CDR3 is TGTGCCAGCAGCTTAGCTTTGGCCCTCGGTGAGCAGTTCTTC. The encoded protein is CASSLALALGEQFF.

The chain has TRBV12-3 or TRBV12-4 and TRBJ1-5, with D unclear. This CDR3 region has 12 residues. The V end lost 5 bases, the J end lost 6 bases, and 8 bases lay between the germline ends. The CDR3 DNA follows: TGTGCCAGCAGTCCGCAGAGTCAGCCCCAGCATTTT. It codes for CASSPQSQPQHF.

This rearrangement joins TRBV12-3 or TRBV12-4 to TRBJ2-7, with a possible D match to TRBD1 (5 bases). The V end was cut by 6 bases, the J end by 2 bases, with 14 bases between. This CDR3 comprises 14 residues. CDR3 sequence reads: CASSPNDSAYEQYF. The CDR3 nucleotides are TGTGCCAGCAGCCCCAACGACAGTGCCTACGAGCAGTACTTC.

The chain is built from TRBV7-9 and TRBJ2-7; 9 bases match TRBD2. V shed 5 bases, J shed 5 bases, and the junction held 10 bases outside the gene matches. Germline V gene lookup returns CDR1 SEHNR and CDR2 FQNEAQ (reference sequence). The CDR3 consists of 15 residues. CDR3 residues: CASSPSSGSVDEQYF. The CDR3 nucleotides read TGTGCCAGCAGCCCGAGTAGCGGGAGTGTCGACGAGCAGTACTTC.

This clonotype was seen a few times. The V call is TRBV20-1, the J call TRBJ2-4; 11 bases agree with TRBD2. J was trimmed by 1 base and V by 5 bases; bases with no gene match: 13. Germline-derived CDR1 and CDR2 are DFQATT and SNEGSKA (reference sequence). The CDR3 loop spans 18 amino acids. The CDR3 DNA reads as TGCAGTGCTGCCCCGGGACTAGCGGCACGAGCGGCCAAAAACATTCAGTACTTC. Residues: CSAAPGLAARAAKNIQYF.

This clonotype was seen only once. This rearrangement joins TRBV4-1 to TRBJ1-4, with D possibly matching TRBD1 (5 bases). Deletions cut 8 bases from V and 8 bases from J, with 18 bases between. The V gene's germline CDR1 is MGHRA and CDR2 YSYEKL. The CDR3 is 14 residues long. The CDR3 DNA is TGCGCCAGCCTGGACGGGCTCGAGGGGGAAAAACTGTTTTTT. It yields the protein CASLDGLEGEKLFF.

This chain joins TRBV7-6 and TRBJ1-2, with TRBD1 as a possible D gene (6 bases). Trimming took 5 bases from V and 2 from J, leaving 15 bases between them. Germline CDR1 SGHVS, CDR2 FNYEAQ. The CDR3 covers 15 residues. The CDR3: CASSVGQRKNYGYTF. The CDR3 DNA reads as TGTGCCAGCAGCGTAGGACAGAGAAAGAACTATGGCTACACCTTC.

V gene TRBV29-1 combines with J gene TRBJ2-5; TRBD2 is a possible D gene (6 bases). The CDR3 is 14 residues long. The germline V gene has CDR1 SQVTM and CDR2 ANQGSEA. Trimming cost V 2 bases and J 11 bases, with 21 bases left between them. The CDR3 coding sequence is TGCAGCGTTGAACCCATCCGGGGAGGCAATGAGCAGTACTTC. Its translation: CSVEPIRGGNEQYF. Complete variable domain (other parts from reference TRBV29-1 and TRBJ2-5): SAVISQKPSRDICQRGTSLTIQCQVDSQVTMMFWYRQQPGQSLTLIATANQGSEATYESGFVIDKFPISRPNLTFSTLTVSNMSPEDSSIYLCSVEPIRGGNEQYFGPGTRLLVL.

The gene calls are TRBV7-9 and TRBJ2-1; the match to TRBD1 covers 9 bases. The V gene end was trimmed by 1 base and the J gene end by 14 bases; junction bases not matched to a gene: 0. Germline loops: CDR1 SEHNR, CDR2 FQNEAQ (reference sequence). The CDR3 length is 11 residues. CDR3 bases: TGTGCCAGCAGCTTAGGACAGGGGGAGTTCTTC. Translating gives CASSLGQGEFF.

The genes are TRBV7-9 and TRBJ1-1, with unresolved D. The CDR3 covers 14 residues. The V end lost 2 bases, the J end lost 1 base, and 8 bases lay between the germline ends. CDR1 is SEHNR and CDR2 is FQNEAQ in the germline V gene (reference sequence). CDR3 sequence reads: CASSLKTGNTEAFF. The DNA of the CDR3 is TGTGCCAGCAGCTTAAAAACCGGGAACACTGAAGCTTTCTTT.

V gene TRBV5-1 combines with J gene TRBJ2-2; D is uncertain. The V and J ends lost 1 base and 4 bases respectively, with 8 bases between them. The germline CDR1 and CDR2 sequences are SGHRS and YFSETQ. This CDR3 is built from 14 residues. This CDR3 reads CASSLYTSTGELFF. DNA for the CDR3: TGCGCCAGCAGCTTGTACACATCCACCGGGGAGCTGTTTTTT. The full variable domain, in which reference TRBV5-1 and TRBJ2-2 provide the parts outside the CDR3, is KAGVTQTPRYLIKTRGQQVTLSCSPISGHRSVSWYQQTPGQGLQFLFEYFSETQRNKGNFPGRFSGRQFSNSRSEMNVSTLELGDSALYLCASSLYTSTGELFFGEGSRLTVL.

This clonotype has only a few counts. This chain connects TRBV25-1 to TRBJ2-1; 12 positions match TRBD2. This CDR3 has 14 residues. The junction had 11 bases not matched to a gene; V was cut back by 10 bases and J by 10 bases. CDR1 and CDR2 from the germline V gene are MGHDK and SYGVNS. The DNA of the CDR3 is TGTGCCACCCGAATCTCTAGCGGGGGGGCCGAGCAGTTCTTC. Translation: CATRISSGGAEQFF. Drawing the rest from reference TRBV25-1 and TRBJ2-1, the complete variable domain is EADIYQTPRYLVIGTGKKITLECSQTMGHDKMYWYQQDPGMELHLIHYSYGVNSTEKGDLSSESTVSRIRTEHFPLTLESARPSHTSQYLCATRISSGGAEQFFGPGTRLTVL.

The chain uses TRBV27 and TRBJ2-1, with D possibly being TRBD2 (6 bases). Between the trimmed V and J ends, which lost 1 base and 14 bases, there was a span of 12 bases. CDR3 length equals 12 residues. From germline, CDR1 is MNHEY and CDR2 SMNVEV (reference sequence). CDR3 sequence: CASSLWGGVEFF. The CDR3 bases are TGTGCCAGCAGTTTATGGGGCGGGGTGGAGTTCTTC.

The CDR3 DNA is TGTGCCAGCAGCTTCAGGGGCGACGAGACCCAGTACTTC. Protein product: CASSFRGDETQYF. The chain employs TRBV13 and TRBJ2-5, with a tentative D call TRBD1 (6 bases). Trimming cost V 3 bases and J 5 bases, with 10 bases left between them. The CDR3 has 13 amino acids. The V gene's germline CDR1 is PRHDT and CDR2 FYEKMQ (reference sequence).

This clonotype was recorded a few times. The rearrangement uses TRBV29-1 and TRBJ2-1, with D perhaps TRBD2 (5 bases). The CDR3 has 12 amino acids. Germline values: CDR1 SQVTM, CDR2 ANQGSEA. V was cut by 4 bases and J by 8 bases, with 12 bases left in between. The CDR3 region has the DNA TGCAGCGTTGTTGGGAGTCGGGATGAGCAGTTCTTC. It is translated as CSVVGSRDEQFF.